A single sample gave rise to the 5 T cell receptor beta chains below, sequenced in a study of blood T cell repertoires in COVID-19. The data were produced by immunoSEQ multiplex PCR, yet TCRdb's version contains in-frame clones alone and is incomplete. The sample has over 50,000 clones, about four fifths seen once. Sample: peripheral blood. The source of these receptors is a man aged 55 to 70 with COVID-19, enrolled during active disease.

This sequence joins TRBV10-1 and TRBJ1-2, with 7 bases aligning to TRBD1. CDR3 length: 13 amino acids. Germline V gene sequence: CDR1 WNHNN, CDR2 SYGVQD (reference sequence). V lost 4 bases to trimming and J lost 1 base; unmatched junction nucleotides: 0. CDR3 DNA: TGCGCCAGCAGTGGGGACAGTAACTATGGCTACACCTTC. The encoded protein is CASSGDSNYGYTF.

The chain recombines TRBV11-3 with TRBJ2-2; TRBD1 aligns across 10 bases. The CDR3 is made up of 16 amino acids. Germline values: CDR1 SGHNT, CDR2 YENEEA. Trimming at V came to 7 bases and at J to 7 bases, leaving 12 bases not matched to a gene. The CDR3 reads CASTATGGDLYGELFF. Here the CDR3 DNA reads TGTGCCAGCACTGCGACAGGGGGCGATCTGTACGGGGAGCTGTTTTTT. Supplemented by reference TRBV11-3 and TRBJ2-2, the full variable domain reads EAGVVQSPRYKIIEKKQPVAFWCNPISGHNTLYWYLQNLGQGPELLIRYENEEAVDDSQLPKDRFSAERLKGVDSTLKIQPAELGDSAVYLCASTATGGDLYGELFFGEGSRLTVL.

V usage is TRBV10-3 and J usage is TRBJ1-2; D remains ambiguous. Germline V gene sequence: CDR1 ENHRY, CDR2 SYGVKD. Trimming removed 3 bases at V and 2 bases at J, with 10 bases between. CDR3 length equals 14 residues. CDR3 protein: CAISERTENYGYTF. As DNA, the CDR3 is TGTGCCATCAGTGAAAGAACAGAGAACTATGGCTACACCTTC.

The V and J genes are TRBV29-1 and TRBJ2-2, with D tentatively TRBD1 (6 bases). The CDR3 extends over 13 amino acids. Trimming stripped 8 bases from V and 3 bases from J, with 13 bases between. The germline V gene encodes CDR1 SQVTM and CDR2 ANQGSEA. For the CDR3, the DNA is TGCAGCTTCGGGACACCATACACCGGGGAGCTGTTTTTT. This translates into CSFGTPYTGELFF.

The rearrangement links TRBV5-4 to TRBJ2-3, with D hard to call. Trimming removed 2 bases from V and 1 base from J, with 8 bases in between. The CDR3 runs 14 residues. Germline-derived CDR1 and CDR2 are SGHNT and YYREEE (reference sequence). The CDR3 DNA reads as TGTGCCAGCAGCTTAACACAGCGCACAGATACGCAGTATTTT. Protein sequence: CASSLTQRTDTQYF.